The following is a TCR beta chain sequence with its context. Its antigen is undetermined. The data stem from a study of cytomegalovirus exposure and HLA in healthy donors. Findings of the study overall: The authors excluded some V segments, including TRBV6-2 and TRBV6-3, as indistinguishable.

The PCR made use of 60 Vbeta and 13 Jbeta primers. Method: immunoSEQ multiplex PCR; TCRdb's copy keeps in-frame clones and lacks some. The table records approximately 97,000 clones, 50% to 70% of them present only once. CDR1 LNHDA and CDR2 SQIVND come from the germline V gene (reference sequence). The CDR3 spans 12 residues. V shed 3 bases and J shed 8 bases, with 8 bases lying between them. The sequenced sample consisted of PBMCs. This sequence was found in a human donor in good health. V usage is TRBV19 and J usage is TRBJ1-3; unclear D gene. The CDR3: CASSIPRDTIYF. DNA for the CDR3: TGTGCCAGTAGTATTCCGAGGGACACCATATATTTT.